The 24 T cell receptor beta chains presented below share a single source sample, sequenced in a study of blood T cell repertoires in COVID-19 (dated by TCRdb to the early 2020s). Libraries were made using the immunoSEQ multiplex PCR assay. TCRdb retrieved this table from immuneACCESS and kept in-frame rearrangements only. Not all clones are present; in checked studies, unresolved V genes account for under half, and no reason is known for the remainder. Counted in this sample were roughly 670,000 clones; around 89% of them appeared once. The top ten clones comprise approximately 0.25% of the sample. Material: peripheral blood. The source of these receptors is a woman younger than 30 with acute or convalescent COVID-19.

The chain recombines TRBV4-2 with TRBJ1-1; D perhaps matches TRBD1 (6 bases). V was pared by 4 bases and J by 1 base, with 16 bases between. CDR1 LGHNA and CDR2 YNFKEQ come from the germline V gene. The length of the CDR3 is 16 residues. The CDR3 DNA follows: TGTGCCAGCAGCCCCGACTCAGGGGAAAAGAACACTGAAGCTTTCTTT. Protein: CASSPDSGEKNTEAFF.

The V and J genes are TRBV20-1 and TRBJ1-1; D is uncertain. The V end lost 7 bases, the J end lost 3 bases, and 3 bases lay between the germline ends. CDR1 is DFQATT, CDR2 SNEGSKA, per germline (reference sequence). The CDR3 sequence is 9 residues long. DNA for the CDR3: TGCAGTGTAGACACTGAAGCTTTCTTT. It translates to CSVDTEAFF.

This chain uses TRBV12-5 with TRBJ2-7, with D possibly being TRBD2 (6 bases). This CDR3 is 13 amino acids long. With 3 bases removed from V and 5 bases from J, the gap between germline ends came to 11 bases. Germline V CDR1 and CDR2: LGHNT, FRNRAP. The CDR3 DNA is TGTGCTAGTGGTTTTGGGGGGTCCCACGAGCAGTACTTC. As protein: CASGFGGSHEQYF.

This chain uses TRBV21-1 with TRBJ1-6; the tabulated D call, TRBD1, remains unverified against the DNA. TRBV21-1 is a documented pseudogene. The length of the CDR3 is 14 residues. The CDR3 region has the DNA TGTGCCAGCAGCACTCCAGGGGTAAATTCACCCCTCCACTTT. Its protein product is CASSTPGVNSPLHF.

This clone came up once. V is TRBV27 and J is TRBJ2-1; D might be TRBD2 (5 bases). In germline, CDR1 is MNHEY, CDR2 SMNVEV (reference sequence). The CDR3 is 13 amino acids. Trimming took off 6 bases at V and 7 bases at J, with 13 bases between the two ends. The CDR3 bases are TGTGCCAGCAGCCCCGGAGGAGGTAATGAGCAGTTCTTC. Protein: CASSPGGGNEQFF.

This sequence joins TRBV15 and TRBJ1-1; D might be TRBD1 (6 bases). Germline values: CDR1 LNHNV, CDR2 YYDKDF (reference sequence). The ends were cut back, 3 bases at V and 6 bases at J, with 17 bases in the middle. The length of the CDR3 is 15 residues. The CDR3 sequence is CATSSLSGDGAEAFF. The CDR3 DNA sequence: TGTGCCACCAGCAGTCTTTCAGGGGATGGGGCTGAAGCTTTCTTT.

The CDR3 region is CASSLGGRGLIGDTQYF. As DNA, the CDR3 is TGTGCCAGCAGCTTAGGGGGCAGGGGGCTAATTGGAGATACGCAGTATTTT. The chain couples TRBV7-8 to TRBJ2-3; 8 bases align to TRBD1. In germline, CDR1 is SGHVS, CDR2 FQNEAQ. The CDR3 length is 17 residues. Unmatched junction bases numbered 11, after V lost 1 base and J lost 5 bases.

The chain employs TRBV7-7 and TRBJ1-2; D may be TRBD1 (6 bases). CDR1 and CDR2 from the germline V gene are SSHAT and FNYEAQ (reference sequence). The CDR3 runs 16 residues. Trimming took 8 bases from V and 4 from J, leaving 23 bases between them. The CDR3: CASRTSSDRATYGYTF. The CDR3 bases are TGTGCCAGCCGTACCTCCTCGGACAGAGCGACCTATGGCTACACCTTC.

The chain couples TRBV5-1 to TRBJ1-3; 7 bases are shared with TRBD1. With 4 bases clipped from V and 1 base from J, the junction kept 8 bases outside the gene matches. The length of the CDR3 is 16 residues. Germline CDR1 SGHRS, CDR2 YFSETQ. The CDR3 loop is CASSPSTGTSGNTIYF. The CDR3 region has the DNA TGCGCCAGCAGCCCCTCGACAGGGACGTCTGGAAACACCATATATTTT.

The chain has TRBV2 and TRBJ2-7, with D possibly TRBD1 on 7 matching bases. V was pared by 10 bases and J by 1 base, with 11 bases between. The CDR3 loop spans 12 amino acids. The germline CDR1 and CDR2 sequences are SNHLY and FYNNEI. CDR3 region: CANGGQSYEQYF. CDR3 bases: TGTGCCAACGGGGGACAGTCCTACGAGCAGTACTTC.

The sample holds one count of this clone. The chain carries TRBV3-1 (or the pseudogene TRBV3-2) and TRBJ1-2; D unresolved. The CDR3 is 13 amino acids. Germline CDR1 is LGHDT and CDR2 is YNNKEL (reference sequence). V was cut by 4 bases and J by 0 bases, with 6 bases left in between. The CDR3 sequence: CASSPTTNYGYTF. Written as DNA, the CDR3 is TGTGCCAGCAGCCCGACAACTAACTATGGCTACACCTTC.

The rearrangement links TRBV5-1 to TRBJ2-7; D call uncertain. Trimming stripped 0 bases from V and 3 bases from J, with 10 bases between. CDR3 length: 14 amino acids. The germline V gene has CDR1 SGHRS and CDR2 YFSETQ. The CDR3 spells CASSLAPENYEQYF. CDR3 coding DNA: TGCGCCAGCAGCTTGGCCCCAGAAAACTACGAGCAGTACTTC.

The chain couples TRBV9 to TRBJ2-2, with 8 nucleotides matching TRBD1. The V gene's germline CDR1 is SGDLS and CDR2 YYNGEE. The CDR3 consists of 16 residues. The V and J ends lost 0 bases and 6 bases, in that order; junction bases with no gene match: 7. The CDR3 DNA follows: TGTGCCAGCAGCGTAGGAGTACAGGGGGTCGCCGGGGAGCTGTTTTTT. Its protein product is CASSVGVQGVAGELFF.

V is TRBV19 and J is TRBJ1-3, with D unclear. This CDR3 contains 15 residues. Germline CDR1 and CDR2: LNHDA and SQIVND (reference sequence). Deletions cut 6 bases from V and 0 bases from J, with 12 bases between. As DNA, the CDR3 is TGTGCCAGTAGCATGGAGGTTCTCTCTGGAAACACCATATATTTT. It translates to CASSMEVLSGNTIYF.

The CDR3 spells CASSLGGPGLVTEAFF. In DNA form, the CDR3 reads TGTGCCAGCAGCTTAGGCGGGCCAGGCCTGGTCACTGAAGCTTTCTTT. V and J are TRBV7-9 and TRBJ1-1; D remains unclear. V was cut by 1 base and J by 4 bases, with 16 bases left in between. CDR1 is SEHNR and CDR2 is FQNEAQ in the germline V gene (reference sequence). CDR3 length: 16 residues.

The CDR3 bases are TGTGCCAGCAGTTCTGGACAGGCCCCGGCCGAGCAGTACTTC. Encoded protein: CASSSGQAPAEQYF. The chain is built from TRBV11-2 and TRBJ2-7; 7 nucleotides line up with TRBD1. Germline CDR1 is SGHAT and CDR2 is FQNNGV. The V and J ends lost 6 bases and 6 bases, in that order; junction bases with no gene match: 11. This CDR3 is 14 amino acids long.

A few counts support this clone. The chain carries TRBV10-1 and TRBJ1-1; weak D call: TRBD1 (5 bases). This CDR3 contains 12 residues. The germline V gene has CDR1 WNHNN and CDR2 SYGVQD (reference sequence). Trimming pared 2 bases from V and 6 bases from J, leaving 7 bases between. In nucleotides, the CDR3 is TGCGCCAGCAGTGAGGGCAGGGCTGAAGCTTTCTTT. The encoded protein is CASSEGRAEAFF.

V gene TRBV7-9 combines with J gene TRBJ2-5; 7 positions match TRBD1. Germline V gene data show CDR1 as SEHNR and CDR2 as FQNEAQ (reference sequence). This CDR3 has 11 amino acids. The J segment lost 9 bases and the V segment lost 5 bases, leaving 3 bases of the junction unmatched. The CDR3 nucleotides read TGTGCCAGCAGCCCCCAGGGGGCCCAGTACTTC. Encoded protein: CASSPQGAQYF. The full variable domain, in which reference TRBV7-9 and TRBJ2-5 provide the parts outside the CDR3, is DTGVSQNPRHKITKRGQNVTFRCDPISEHNRLYWYRQTLGQGPEFLTYFQNEAQLEKSRLLSDRFSAERPKGSFSTLEIQRTEQGDSAMYLCASSPQGAQYFGPGTRLLVL.

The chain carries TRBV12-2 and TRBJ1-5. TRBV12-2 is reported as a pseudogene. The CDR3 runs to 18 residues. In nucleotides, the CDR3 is TGTGCAAGTCGCTCCGAGTTGCGTCCCGGGGGGGGCAATCAGCCCCAGCATTTT. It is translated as CASRSELRPGGGNQPQHF.

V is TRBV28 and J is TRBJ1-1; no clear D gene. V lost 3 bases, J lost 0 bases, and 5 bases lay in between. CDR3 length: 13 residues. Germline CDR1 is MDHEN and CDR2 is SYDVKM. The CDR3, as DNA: TGTGCCAGCAGTTTCCCTTTGAACACTGAAGCTTTCTTT. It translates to CASSFPLNTEAFF.

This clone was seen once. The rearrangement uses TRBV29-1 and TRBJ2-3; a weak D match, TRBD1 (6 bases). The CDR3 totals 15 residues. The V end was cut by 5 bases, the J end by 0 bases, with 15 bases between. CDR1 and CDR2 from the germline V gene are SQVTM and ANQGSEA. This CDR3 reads CSVYGTPGSTDTQYF. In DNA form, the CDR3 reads TGCAGCGTTTACGGGACACCAGGTAGCACAGATACGCAGTATTTT.

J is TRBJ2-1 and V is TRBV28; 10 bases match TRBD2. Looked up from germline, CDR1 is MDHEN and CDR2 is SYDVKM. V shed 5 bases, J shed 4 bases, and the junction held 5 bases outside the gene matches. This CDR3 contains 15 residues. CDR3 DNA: TGTGCCAGCAGTGTCACTAGCGGGGCATACAATGAGCAGTTCTTC. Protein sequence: CASSVTSGAYNEQFF.

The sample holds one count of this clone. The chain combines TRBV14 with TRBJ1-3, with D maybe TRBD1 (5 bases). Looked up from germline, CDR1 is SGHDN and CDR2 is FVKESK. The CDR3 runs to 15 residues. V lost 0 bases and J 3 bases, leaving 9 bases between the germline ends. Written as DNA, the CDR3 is TGTGCCAGCAGCCAAGAGGGGGGGGATGGAAACACCATATATTTT. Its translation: CASSQEGGDGNTIYF.

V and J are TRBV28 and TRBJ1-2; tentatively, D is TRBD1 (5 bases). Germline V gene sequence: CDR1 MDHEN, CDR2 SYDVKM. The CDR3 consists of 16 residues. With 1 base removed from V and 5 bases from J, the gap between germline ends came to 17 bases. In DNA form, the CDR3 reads TGTGCCAGCAGTTTATTAGGAGGGGCGGGTCCTTATGGCTACACCTTC. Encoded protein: CASSLLGGAGPYGYTF.